This T cell receptor (beta chain) was captured in a study of blood T cell repertoires in COVID-19. Study-level background: Nucleic acid was either cDNA or gDNA, and it came from T cells, B-cell-depleted T cells, or PBMCs.

V gave up 5 bases and J gave up 1 base, with 8 bases separating them. The germline CDR1 and CDR2 sequences are LNHDA and SQIVND (reference sequence). This CDR3 contains 14 residues. Assay used: immunoSEQ multiplex PCR; TCRdb lists only in-frame clones, some missing. Of about 200,000 clones in the sample, about 80% were seen once. Sequencing used peripheral blood. The sequence was obtained from a man aged 60-69 years with acute or convalescent COVID-19. The chain links TRBV19 to TRBJ2-2; D is undetermined. The CDR3 spells CASSLRQNTGELFF. The CDR3 DNA reads as TGTGCCAGTAGTCTGCGCCAGAACACCGGGGAGCTGTTTTTT. Looking up the rest from reference TRBV19 and TRBJ2-2 gives the full variable domain: DGGITQSPKYLFRKEGQNVTLSCEQNLNHDAMYWYRQDPGQGLRLIYYSQIVNDFQKGDIAEGYSVSREKKESFPLTVTSAQKNPTAFYLCASSLRQNTGELFFGEGSRLTVL.